The clone carrying this T cell receptor beta chain has a handful of counts. Its antigen remains unknown. This specimen belongs to a study of human T cells and chemical hapten exposure. Study as a whole: Patients were mainly female, each with alopecia areata, totalis or universalis. There were per-sample TCR yield variations, arising mainly from small pooled library volume differences.

Study-wide results and caveats: Expanded TCRs grouped into significantly more large CDR3 similarity clusters than controls produced. DPC sensitization produced no change in TCRs with frequency above 1 in 1000.

TCRdb reprocessed the RACE reads with MiXCR, giving one entry per CDR3 protein. The sample has approximately 41,000 distinct CDR3 sequences, around 9.5% seen once. Stated time point: patch test 3, about 24 weeks after DPC sensitization. Treatment in this sample: therapeutic diphenylcyclopropenone sensitization with weekly scalp DPC. The study extracted total RNA from unfractionated whole blood. The CDR3 spans 13 residues. Unmatched junction bases numbered 3, after V lost 3 bases and J lost 5 bases. Germline CDR1 and CDR2: GTSNPN and SVGIG (reference sequence). V usage is TRBV30 and J usage is TRBJ2-1; 8 bases line up with TRBD1. The TCR sequence derives from a man aged 45 to 65 with alopecia areata. Some clones in this sample may be carry-over from other donors' samples. The input for sequencing was whole blood, taken in connection with sensitization to the hapten diphenylcyclopropenone (DPC). The CDR3 DNA reads TGTGCCTGGAGATCGGGACAGGACAATGAGCAGTTCTTC. This translates into CAWRSGQDNEQFF.